This T cell receptor beta chain was recovered during a study of blood T cell repertoires in COVID-19. Study in general: The analysed material was cDNA or gDNA that came from T cells, B-cell-depleted T cells, or PBMCs.

Seattle researchers signed up patients amid active infection and tracked them longitudinally. V shed 2 bases and J 8 bases; nucleotides not matched to a gene: 9. CDR3 length equals 15 residues. Germline V gene lookup returns CDR1 LGHDT and CDR2 YNNKEL (reference sequence). Using immunoSEQ multiplex PCR, the repertoire was profiled, and TCRdb retains in-frame clones only, with some absent. The data show around 68,000 clones, around 85% seen once. The TCR sequence derives from a man aged 35 to 55 with COVID-19, enrolled during active disease. The chain carries TRBV3-1 (or the pseudogene TRBV3-2) and TRBJ2-1; 7 bases are shared with TRBD1. The sequencing sample was made of peripheral blood. The CDR3 DNA is TGTGCCAGCAGCCAAAACACAGGGGTAGATCATGAGCAGTTCTTC. Translating it yields CASSQNTGVDHEQFF.